This T cell receptor (beta chain) was identified during a study of regulatory T cells in long-lasting Graves disease. General study results and limits: There was favoring of TRBV28, TRBJ1-2 and TRBJ2-5 in persistent disease.

A remark on this clonotype: What it recognizes is unknown.

Arm-PCR of CDR3 regions with iRepertoire HTBI primers generated TCR beta libraries. TCRdb reprocessed the multiplex PCR reads via MiXCR and lists one record per CDR3 protein. The sample consists of around 460,000 distinct CDR3 sequences, approximately 23% of them appearing once. The CDR3 has 15 residues. Deletions cut 6 bases from V and 4 bases from J, with 16 bases between. The V gene's germline CDR1 is MNHNS and CDR2 SASEGT. Time point meaning: persistent/refractory GD, antithyroid drugs over 5 years with positive TRAb. Extracted PBMC RNA gave rise to the TCR library. Patients all came to the study from an endocrinology department in Xi'an, China.

The sequence was obtained from a female donor with Graves disease. Specimen: peripheral blood mononuclear cells (PBMCs), collected when the disease was refractory, from a patient treated with antithyroid drugs. The chain recombines TRBV6-1 with TRBJ1-3; D is undetermined. For the CDR3, the DNA is TGTGCCAGCAGAGAGGTGGGGAACAGAGGAAACACCATATATTTT. As protein: CASREVGNRGNTIYF.